What follows are 14 T cell receptor beta chains derived from one specimen sequenced in a study of tumor-infiltrating lymphocytes in primary liver carcinoma. A constant-region primer served to make TCR beta cDNA from roughly 460 ng total RNA. Construction of TCR beta libraries relied on three successive nested multiplex PCR rounds employing slightly modified ARM-PCR. Rounds one and two of PCR, each of 10 cycles, were primed with TRBV1-TRBV30 forward primers and a C-beta reverse primer. From the multiplex PCR reads, TCRdb called clonotypes with MiXCR, one entry per CDR3 protein. The repertoire holds 100,000 to 150,000 distinct CDR3 sequences, with 55% to 75% as singletons. Co-extraction of both nucleic acids (RNA and DNA) used roughly 18-32 mg of unsorted bulk tissue. Sequencing was performed on liver tumor tissue from sampling region 3. As to subset: tumor region T3, left-lateral pole. These receptors all stem from a woman aged 55-69 years with primary liver carcinoma and hepatitis B virus infection.

The V and J genes are TRBV11-2 and TRBJ2-7; perhaps TRBD2 as D (5 bases). V dropped 4 bases and J dropped 6 bases, with 22 bases sitting between them. This CDR3 contains 16 residues. The germline V gene encodes CDR1 SGHAT and CDR2 FQNNGV. In DNA form, the CDR3 reads TGTGCCAGCAGCTACGGCGGGTGGACCACTGGAAGCGAGCAGTACTTC. Translating gives CASSYGGWTTGSEQYF. The full variable domain, completed using reference TRBV11-2 and TRBJ2-7, is EAGVAQSPRYKIIEKRQSVAFWCNPISGHATLYWYQQILGQGPKLLIQFQNNGVVDDSQLPKDRFSAERLKGVDSTLKIQPAKLEDSAVYLCASSYGGWTTGSEQYFGPGTRLTVT.

Comments on this clonotype: The junction shows a germline mismatch at one end, possibly a read error. V is TRBV7-3 and J is TRBJ2-5, with 13 nucleotides matching TRBD2. This CDR3 comprises 19 residues. Per the germline V gene, CDR1 is SGHTA and CDR2 is FQGTGA. This CDR3 is CSSSLTGGLAGSREETQYF. For the CDR3, the DNA is TGTTCCAGCAGCTTAACGGGGGGACTAGCGGGATCCCGGGAAGAGACCCAGTACTTC.

Note on this clonotype: A much larger clone is a single base away; this may be a read error. V gene TRBV28 combines with J gene TRBJ2-7, with 11 bases that match TRBD2. CDR3 size: 17 residues. V trimming: 6 bases; J trimming: 6 bases; junction bases outside the gene matches: 16. CDR1 and CDR2 from the germline V gene are MDHEN and SYDVKM. CDR3 sequence: CASSSLSGLAGGAEQYF. The CDR3 DNA sequence: TGTGCCAGCAGCAGCCTCAGCGGGCTAGCGGGAGGAGCCGAGCAGTACTTC.

CDR3 amino acids: CASSLGDRGDMWDEQFF. CDR3 sequence (DNA): TGCGCCAGCAGCTTGGGGGACAGGGGGGACATGTGGGATGAGCAGTTCTTC. V and J are TRBV5-1 and TRBJ2-1; 11 bases are shared with TRBD1. The CDR3 is 17 residues long. J gave up 8 bases and V 0 bases, and 10 bases lay outside the gene matches. Looked up from germline, CDR1 is SGHRS and CDR2 is YFSETQ.

This clonotype was picked up many times. This chain connects TRBV7-8 to TRBJ1-1; no definite D call. The CDR3 is 13 amino acids. Deletions cut 4 bases from V and 5 bases from J, with 11 bases between. The germline V gene has CDR1 SGHVS and CDR2 FQNEAQ. The CDR3 sequence: CASSWKGVTEAFF. The CDR3 nucleotides read TGTGCCAGCAGCTGGAAGGGCGTAACTGAAGCTTTCTTT.

Comment on this clonotype: Given the absence of the conserved phenylalanine or tryptophan at the CDR3 end, a read error is likely. The chain uses TRBV14 and TRBJ2-3; 9 bases align to TRBD2. The CDR3 sequence is 16 residues long. Per the germline V gene, CDR1 is SGHDN and CDR2 is FVKESK. Here the CDR3 DNA reads TGTGTCAGCAGCCTGCTAGCGGGAAGAATGACAGATACGCAGTATTTA. It encodes CVSSLLAGRMTDTQYL.

This chain links TRBV11-2 with TRBJ2-5; 8 bases agree with TRBD2. V gave up 6 bases and J gave up 4 bases; unmatched junction bases: 13. Looked up from germline, CDR1 is SGHAT and CDR2 is FQNNGV. This CDR3 region has 16 residues. The CDR3 sequence: CASSLSRAGARETQYF. In DNA, the CDR3 is TGTGCCAGCAGTTTATCTCGAGCGGGGGCCCGAGAGACCCAGTACTTC.

The rearrangement uses TRBV5-4 and TRBJ2-6; D gene ambiguous. The CDR3 totals 13 residues. Per germline, CDR1 SGHNT and CDR2 YYREEE (reference sequence). With 4 bases removed from V and 10 bases from J, the gap between germline ends came to 12 bases. CDR3: CASSPPRGNVLTF. The CDR3 DNA reads TGTGCCAGCAGCCCCCCCCGTGGAAACGTCCTGACTTTC.

Concerning this clonotype: No conserved phenylalanine or tryptophan is present at the end of the CDR3, so a read error is the likely explanation. The rearrangement links TRBV5-1 to TRBJ2-3; D might be TRBD1 (6 bases). V lost 1 base, J lost 2 bases, and 14 bases lay in between. The CDR3 is 16 residues long. Germline V gives CDR1 SGHRS, CDR2 YFSETQ. CDR3 coding DNA: TGCGCCAGCAGCTTGCAGGGACACAGACCCACAGATACGCAGTATTCT. Amino acids: CASSLQGHRPTDTQYS.

As concerns this clonotype: Since no conserved phenylalanine or tryptophan closes the CDR3, a read error is the likely cause. The DNA is omitted, as the CDR3 cannot be located on it reliably, and the CDR3 follows TCRdb's listing. The rearrangement uses TRBV28 and TRBJ1-1; the listed D gene, TRBD1, was not tested against the DNA. Germline-derived CDR1 and CDR2 are MDHEN and SYDVKM. The CDR3 is made up of 15 amino acids, end residues included. Here the CDR3 reads CASSPTGQGNTEALI.

Comments on this clonotype: The CDR3 does not close with the conserved phenylalanine or tryptophan, likely indicating a read error. The chain joins TRBV11-3 to TRBJ1-1; D is unclear. The germline V gene encodes CDR1 SGHNT and CDR2 YENEEA. The CDR3 contains 13 residues. The CDR3 loop is CANSLTSNTEAFL. CDR3 in DNA: TGTGCCAACAGCTTAACCTCGAACACTGAAGCTTTCCTT.

This clonotype turned up a few times. The CDR3 is CASSYSGRNLNTGELFF. DNA for the CDR3: TGCGCCAGCAGCTATTCGGGACGGAACTTGAACACCGGGGAGCTGTTTTTT. This sequence joins TRBV5-1 and TRBJ2-2; D possibly uses TRBD1 or TRBD2 (5 bases each). The V end was cut by 3 bases, the J end by 1 base, with 16 bases between. This CDR3 region has 17 residues. Germline V gene lookup returns CDR1 SGHRS and CDR2 YFSETQ.

Remarks on this clonotype: A clone one base away is much larger, so this may be a read error. The rearrangement links TRBV20-1 to TRBJ1-6; a possible D gene is TRBD1 (5 bases). The CDR3 has 11 residues. CDR1 DFQATT and CDR2 SNEGSKA come from the germline V gene (reference sequence). CDR3 bases: TGCAGTGCCACCAGGGATTCACCCCTCCGCTTT. Translated: CSATRDSPLRF.

The V gene is TRBV4-1, the J gene TRBJ2-1; TRBD2 matches at 8 bases. This CDR3 has 16 residues. V shed 2 bases and J 5 bases; nucleotides not matched to a gene: 8. Per germline, CDR1 MGHRA and CDR2 YSYEKL. CDR3 protein: CASSQYRGGTHNEQFF. In DNA form, the CDR3 reads TGCGCCAGCAGCCAATATCGGGGGGGAACCCACAATGAGCAGTTCTTC.